The 14 T cell receptor beta chains reported below all come from one sample, sequenced in a study of naive and memory T cell subsets. The beta constant-region primer was an equimolar mix of two oligonucleotides covering TRBC1 and TRBC2. Ligated cDNA was amplified by four rounds of PCR with nested alpha and beta constant-region primers and SP2. From the UMI-ligation and nested PCR reads, TCRdb called clonotypes with MiXCR, one entry per CDR3 protein. Of over 65,000 distinct CDR3 sequences in the sample, roughly 9.2% are singletons; the top ten hold less than 1.5%. The material sequenced was naive CD8+ T cells from blood. The receptors stem from a human donor in good health.

This clonotype was seen many times. The chain combines TRBV4-1 with TRBJ2-7; 9 positions agree with TRBD2. Germline lookup yields CDR1 MGHRA and CDR2 YSYEKL. With 4 bases clipped from V and 3 bases from J, the junction kept 4 bases outside the gene matches. There are 14 residues in the CDR3. The CDR3 region is CASSLIAGDYEQYF. CDR3 nucleotide sequence: TGCGCCAGCAGCCTCATAGCGGGAGACTACGAGCAGTACTTC.

Many counts were recorded for this clonotype. The chain carries TRBV6-5 and TRBJ2-1, with 8 bases lining up with TRBD2. The trim removed 0 bases at V and 7 bases at J, leaving 2 bases unmatched. Germline V gene data show CDR1 as MNHEY and CDR2 as SVGAGI. The CDR3 sequence is 14 residues long. The DNA of the CDR3 is TGTGCCAGCAGTTACTCCGGGGGGGTGAATGAGCAGTTCTTC. Translation gives CASSYSGGVNEQFF.

The chain is built from TRBV15 and TRBJ1-2; tentative D call: TRBD1 (5 bases). Between the trimmed V and J ends, which lost 4 bases and 4 bases, there was a span of 13 bases. CDR3 length: 14 residues. Germline V gene sequence: CDR1 LNHNV, CDR2 YYDKDF (reference sequence). CDR3: CATSNGPGIYGYTF. CDR3 nucleotides: TGTGCCACCAGCAATGGTCCAGGGATCTATGGCTACACCTTC.

This clonotype was recorded at least ten times. The rearrangement uses TRBV5-1 and TRBJ2-4; D possibly matches TRBD1 or TRBD2 (5 bases each). The CDR3 covers 17 residues. Trimming shortened V by 4 bases and J by 0 bases, and 17 bases separated the two germline ends. CDR1 and CDR2 from the germline V gene are SGHRS and YFSETQ. In DNA form, the CDR3 reads TGCGCCAGCAGCACCTGGGACGTAAGACTAGCCAAAAACATTCAGTACTTC. Amino acid sequence: CASSTWDVRLAKNIQYF.

The sample holds a few counts of this clonotype. This rearrangement joins TRBV6-2 or TRBV6-3 to TRBJ2-2; D gene ambiguous. Trimming took 5 bases from V and 10 from J, leaving 11 bases between them. The V gene's germline CDR1 is MNHEY and CDR2 SVGEGT. The CDR3 totals 12 residues. This CDR3 reads CASSKTPQELFF. The DNA of the CDR3 is TGTGCCAGCAGTAAAACACCCCAGGAGCTGTTTTTT.

At least ten counts were recorded for this clonotype. In nucleotides, the CDR3 is TGTGCCAGCAGTTTAAATGGCAATGAGCAGTTCTTC. It yields the protein CASSLNGNEQFF. V and J are TRBV12-3 or TRBV12-4 and TRBJ2-1; D is unresolved. Trimming stripped 2 bases from V and 6 bases from J, with 5 bases between. There are 12 residues in the CDR3.

Only a few counts were recorded for this clonotype. The genes are TRBV9 and TRBJ2-1; D is unclear. The V gene lost 0 bases and the J gene lost 9 bases, with 13 bases spanning the gap. Germline assignment: CDR1 SGDLS and CDR2 YYNGEE. CDR3 length: 14 amino acids. The CDR3 nucleotides are TGTGCCAGCAGCGTAGCCGGAATGATTGGTGAGCAGTTCTTC. Translated, it gives CASSVAGMIGEQFF.

This clonotype has ten or more counts. The chain combines TRBV20-1 with TRBJ2-2, with 14 bases matching TRBD2. Germline-derived CDR1 and CDR2 are DFQATT and SNEGSKA (reference sequence). The CDR3 loop spans 18 amino acids. The V segment lost 1 base and the J segment 4 bases; nucleotides outside the gene matches: 8. The CDR3 DNA reads as TGCAGTGCTAGAGGACTAGCGGGAGGGCAAGGGAGCACCGGGGAGCTGTTTTTT. Protein sequence: CSARGLAGGQGSTGELFF.

V is TRBV6-5 and J is TRBJ2-4; TRBD2 matches at 14 bases. CDR1 and CDR2 from the germline V gene are MNHEY and SVGAGI. CDR3 length: 16 amino acids. J was trimmed by 4 bases and V by 6 bases; bases with no gene match: 5. CDR3 sequence (DNA): TGTGCCAGCAGCTCGACTAGCGGGAGGGAGAAAAACATTCAGTACTTC. It encodes CASSSTSGREKNIQYF.

This clonotype has only a few counts. The rearrangement uses TRBV12-3 or TRBV12-4 and TRBJ2-7; D is unclear. The CDR3 has 13 amino acids. Trimming took off 6 bases at V and 0 bases at J, with 9 bases between the two ends. CDR3 in DNA: TGTGCCAGCAGGACATCAAACTCCTACGAGCAGTACTTC. Translating gives CASRTSNSYEQYF.

This clonotype was seen ten or more times. This rearrangement joins TRBV18 to TRBJ2-1; TRBD1 agrees at 9 bases. The trim removed 6 bases at V and 8 bases at J, leaving 11 bases unmatched. Germline CDR1 is KGHSH and CDR2 is LQKENI. This CDR3 comprises 15 residues. CDR3 region: CASSQNRDRAHEQFF. The CDR3 DNA is TGTGCCAGCTCCCAGAACCGGGACAGGGCCCATGAGCAGTTCTTC.

In this sample, this clonotype turned up many times. The CDR3 is CASSYSPSGEETQYF. For the CDR3, the DNA is TGTGCCAGCAGTTACTCTCCTAGCGGGGAAGAGACCCAGTACTTC. The chain is built from TRBV6-5 and TRBJ2-5; the match to TRBD2 covers 9 bases. After removal of 0 bases from V and 3 bases from J, the junction contained 2 bases not matched to a gene. CDR1 and CDR2 from the germline V gene are MNHEY and SVGAGI. This CDR3 contains 15 residues.

This clonotype was detected only a few times. The CDR3 loop is CASSFQRSSYNEQFF. CDR3 sequence (DNA): TGTGCCAGCAGCTTTCAAAGAAGCTCCTACAATGAGCAGTTCTTC. The rearrangement joins TRBV7-8 to TRBJ2-1, with D unresolved. V was cut by 3 bases and J by 0 bases, with 9 bases left in between. The CDR3 covers 15 residues. Germline V gives CDR1 SGHVS, CDR2 FQNEAQ.

Worth noting for this clonotype: A much larger clone lies a single base off, so this may be a read error. The chain is built from TRBV29-1 and TRBJ2-3, with 9 bases matching TRBD1. Germline loops: CDR1 SQVTM, CDR2 ANQGSEA. The CDR3 sequence is 13 residues long. The ends lost 5 bases at V and 4 bases at J; junction bases unmatched: 4. This CDR3 reads CSVKDRGSDTQYF. Written as DNA, the CDR3 is TGCAGCGTTAAGGACAGGGGTTCAGATACGCAGTATTTT.